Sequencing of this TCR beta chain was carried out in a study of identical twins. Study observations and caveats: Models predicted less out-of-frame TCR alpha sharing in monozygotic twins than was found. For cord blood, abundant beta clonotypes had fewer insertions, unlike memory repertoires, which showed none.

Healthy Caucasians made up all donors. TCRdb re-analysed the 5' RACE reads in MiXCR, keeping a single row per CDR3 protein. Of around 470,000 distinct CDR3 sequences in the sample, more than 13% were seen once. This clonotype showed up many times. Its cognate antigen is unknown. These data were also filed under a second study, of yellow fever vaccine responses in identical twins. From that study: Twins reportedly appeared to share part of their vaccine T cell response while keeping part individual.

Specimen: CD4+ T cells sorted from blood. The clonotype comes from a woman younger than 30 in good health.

The DNA of the CDR3 is TGCGCCAGCAGCTTGGACACGTCCTACAATGAGCAGTTCTTC. It is translated as CASSLDTSYNEQFF. The rearrangement links TRBV5-1 to TRBJ2-1; D gene unclear. Trimming removed 0 bases at V and 1 base at J, with 5 bases between. Germline V gene lookup returns CDR1 SGHRS and CDR2 YFSETQ. The CDR3 contains 14 residues.